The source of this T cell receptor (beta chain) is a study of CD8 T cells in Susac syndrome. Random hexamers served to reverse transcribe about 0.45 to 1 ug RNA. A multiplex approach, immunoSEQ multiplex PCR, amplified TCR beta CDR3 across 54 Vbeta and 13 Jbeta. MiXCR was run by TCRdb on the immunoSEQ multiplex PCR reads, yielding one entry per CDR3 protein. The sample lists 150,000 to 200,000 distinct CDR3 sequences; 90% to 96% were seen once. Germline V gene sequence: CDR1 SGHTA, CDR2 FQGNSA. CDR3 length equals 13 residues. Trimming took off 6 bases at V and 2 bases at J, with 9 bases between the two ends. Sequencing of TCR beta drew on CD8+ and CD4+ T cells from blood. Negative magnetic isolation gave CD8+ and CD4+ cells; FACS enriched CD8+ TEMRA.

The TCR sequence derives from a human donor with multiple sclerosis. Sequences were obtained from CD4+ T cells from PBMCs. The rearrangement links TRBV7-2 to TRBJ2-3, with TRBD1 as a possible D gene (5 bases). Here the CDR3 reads CASSSQATDTQYF. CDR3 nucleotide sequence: TGTGCCAGCAGTTCACAGGCCACAGATACGCAGTATTTT.